A selection of T cell receptor beta chains follows, all from one sample in a study of identical twins. TCRdb re-derived calls from the 5' RACE reads in MiXCR, one entry per CDR3 protein. The table records fewer than 500,000 distinct CDR3 sequences, over 11% of them present only once. These same data were also listed under a study on yellow fever vaccine responses in identical twins.

The sample comprised CD4+ T cells sorted from blood. The source is a woman aged 18-29 years in good health. Each CDR3 is given with its conserved first and last residue. A D gene is named only where the DNA matches it firmly. A clone size is listed for some rows: how often the clone was seen (once, few, many), or a class if it is expanded.

j_call clone_size d_call v_call cdr3_nt cdr3_aa
TRBJ2-3 few NA TRBV10-2 TGCGCCAGCAGTGTGCCGGGGACATCGGCGGGAGATACGCAGTATTTT CASSVPGTSAGDTQYF
TRBJ2-5 few NA TRBV29-1 TGCAGCGTTGAGTGGGGAGAGACCCAGTACTTC CSVEWGETQYF
TRBJ2-3 few TRBD2 TRBV5-6 TGTGCCAGCAGCTCCCTAGCGGGAGGGCCGACAGATACGCAGTATTTT CASSSLAGGPTDTQYF
TRBJ2-1 NA TRBD2 TRBV4-3 TGCGCCAGCAGCCAAGACCCCCTAGCGAGCGGGAGGAATGAGCAGTTCTTC CASSQDPLASGRNEQFF
TRBJ2-7 many TRBD1 TRBV10-3 TGTGCCATCCTCTCCGGGACAGGGTCCCTCGAGCAGTACTTC CAILSGTGSLEQYF
TRBJ1-4 NA NA TRBV12-3/TRBV12-4 TGTGCCAGCAGTCGGACAGTTGAAAAACTGTTTTTT CASSRTVEKLFF
TRBJ2-2 NA TRBD1 TRBV18 TGTGCCAGCTCTCCCGGGACAGCCATATTCGGGGAGCTGTTTTTT CASSPGTAIFGELFF
TRBJ2-3 many NA TRBV7-8 TGTGCCAGCAGCTTAGGATGGGGTTCTAGCACAGATACGCAGTATTTT CASSLGWGSSTDTQYF
TRBJ2-7 many NA TRBV7-8 TGTGCCAGCACCCTAACTACAGGGTTTTCCTACGAGCAGTACTTC CASTLTTGFSYEQYF
TRBJ2-7 few NA TRBV5-1 TGCGCCAGCAGCACACTCCGGGACAAGATCTACGAGCAGTACTTC CASSTLRDKIYEQYF
TRBJ2-1 NA NA TRBV4-3 TGCGCCAGCAGCCAGGGGGCAGGGGGGATAGATGAGCAGTTCTTC CASSQGAGGIDEQFF
TRBJ2-1 few NA TRBV7-2 TGTGCCAGCAGCGGACGGGCATTAAGTGTTCACAATGAGCAGTTCTTC CASSGRALSVHNEQFF
TRBJ2-7 few TRBD2 TRBV28 TGTGCCAGCAGTTTTAGCGGGGGCCGTTCCTACGAGCAGTACTTC CASSFSGGRSYEQYF
TRBJ2-3 NA TRBD1 TRBV7-9 TGTGCCAGCAGCTCAGGACAGGTCGGGACAGATACGCAGTATTTT CASSSGQVGTDTQYF
TRBJ1-3 few NA TRBV5-6 TGTGCCAGCAGCTTGAGGTTTGAAAACACCATATATTTT CASSLRFENTIYF
TRBJ2-1 few NA TRBV7-9 TGTGCCAGCAGCTTATTAAGTCGGGACAATGAGCAGTTCTTC CASSLLSRDNEQFF
TRBJ2-3 few NA TRBV29-1 TGCAGCAAGACCTTGGGTGGGAGCACAGATACGCAGTATTTT CSKTLGGSTDTQYF
TRBJ2-7 NA NA TRBV5-1 TGCGCCAGCAGCCCCACCCCGGTCGGCTACGAGCAGTACTTC CASSPTPVGYEQYF
TRBJ1-2 NA NA TRBV5-1 TGCGCCAGCAGCTCGAAGGTCCAGGGTGACGGCTACACCTTC CASSSKVQGDGYTF
TRBJ2-3 NA NA TRBV5-1 TGCGCCAGCAGCTTGGCCTCGACGAGTGGTCCGGGAGATACGCAGTATTTT CASSLASTSGPGDTQYF
TRBJ2-1 NA TRBD2 TRBV11-1 TGTGCCAGCAGCTTAGGCGGACTAGCCGGAGGGGCGTCCTACAATGAGCAGTTCTTC CASSLGGLAGGASYNEQFF
TRBJ2-7 NA TRBD2 TRBV19 TGTGCCAGTAGTATATCTCTCGGGACTAGCGGGTACGAGCAGTACTTC CASSISLGTSGYEQYF
TRBJ2-7 few TRBD1 TRBV5-1 TGCGCCAGCAGCTTCGGGACAGGGGCCTCCGAGCAGTACTTC CASSFGTGASEQYF
TRBJ2-7 NA NA TRBV5-5 TGTGCCAGCAGCTTGCGAGAGGGGGTGACGTCCGAGCAGTACTTC CASSLREGVTSEQYF
TRBJ2-7 NA NA TRBV28 TGTGCCAGCAGTTTGATCGGGGTTAAGACCTACGAGCAGTACTTC CASSLIGVKTYEQYF
TRBJ2-7 NA NA TRBV20-1 TGCAGTGCCTCTCGAGGGGGCTCCTACGAGCAGTACTTC CSASRGGSYEQYF
TRBJ2-1 few TRBD2 TRBV28 TGTGCCAGCAGTCCTTACCCTCTAGCGGGGGTTCGGGATGAGCAGTTCTTC CASSPYPLAGVRDEQFF
TRBJ2-7 few NA TRBV19 TGTGCCAGCAACAGGGAGCTTTACGAGCAGTACTTC CASNRELYEQYF
TRBJ2-5 NA NA TRBV5-1 TGCGCCAGCAAACAAGACCAAGAGACCCAGTACTTC CASKQDQETQYF
TRBJ1-6 NA NA TRBV9 TGTGCCAGCAGCGCCTCCGGGACAAATAATTCACCCCTCCACTTT CASSASGTNNSPLHF
TRBJ2-7 few NA TRBV4-1 TGCGCCAGCAGCCTTAATCAGGATTTAGAGCAGTACTTC CASSLNQDLEQYF
TRBJ2-1 few TRBD2 TRBV6-2/TRBV6-3 TGTGCCAGCAGTTACGCGGCTAGCGGGAGGGCCATCAATGAGCAGTTCTTC CASSYAASGRAINEQFF
TRBJ2-7 NA NA TRBV2 TGTGCCAGCAGTGTGGCGGCCTACGAGCAGTACTTC CASSVAAYEQYF